The entry that follows covers one T cell receptor (beta chain) sequence. Authors' methods: For nucleated cells, counts were estimated from reference gene primer amplification. Sequencing was performed with immunoSEQ multiplex PCR; in TCRdb, only in-frame clones are kept and a portion is missing. D and trimming were read from the DNA, whereas the V and J calls and clone size are those reported in that table. The sample shows about 210,000 clones, about 76% of them seen only once. This sample is drawn from a study of blood T cell repertoires in COVID-19. Study-level background: Sites across the United States, Italy and Spain contributed samples from acute and convalescent COVID-19.

Enrolled through a virtual design, the participants were between 18 and 89 years of age and came from around 25 US areas. Participants were placed into cohorts based on the clinical history they reported. The CDR3 has 13 amino acids. The V gene's germline CDR1 is SGHAT and CDR2 FQDESV (reference sequence). The J segment lost 5 bases and the V segment lost 3 bases, leaving 3 bases of the junction unmatched. The clonotype was recovered from a woman aged 45-60 years with acute COVID-19. Material for sequencing was PBMCs or T cells enriched from blood (not recorded which). The V gene is TRBV11-1, the J gene TRBJ1-2, with TRBD1 matching over 7 bases. CDR3 amino acids: CASSFGTAYGYTF. The DNA for the CDR3 is TGTGCCAGCAGCTTCGGGACAGCGTATGGCTACACCTTC.